The following is a TCR beta chain sequence with its context. Extracted RNA was reverse transcribed, and the resulting cDNA served as sequencing template. Measured with immunoSEQ multiplex PCR; TCRdb has only the in-frame clones, and not every one. This sample has 35,000 to 45,000 clones, with less than 55% found just once. Once sorted, CD4+ cells from five patients yielded CD25+CD127- cells. Germline V gene data show CDR1 as MNHEY and CDR2 as SMNVEV (reference sequence). The CDR3 is made up of 16 amino acids. The V and J ends lost 6 bases and 6 bases, in that order; junction bases with no gene match: 15. The source of the sample is a study of CD8+ T cells in alopecia areata.

This TCR was recovered from a human donor with alopecia areata. Input material: CD4+ Tregs sorted from blood. The chain links TRBV27 to TRBJ2-7; 9 bases agree with TRBD2. This CDR3 is CASRPRVAGAASEQYF. The CDR3 DNA is TGTGCCAGCAGGCCCCGCGTAGCGGGGGCTGCAAGCGAGCAGTACTTC.